The entry that follows covers one T cell receptor (beta chain) sequence. The sample is drawn from a study of blood T cell repertoires in COVID-19. Data came from immunoSEQ multiplex PCR; TCRdb stores just in-frame clones and leaves some out. The top ten clones hold 25% to 30% of a sample with 35,000 to 40,000 clones, roughly 80% of them seen once. The CDR3 length is 14 residues. Germline V gene lookup returns CDR1 MNHEY and CDR2 SVGAGI. Deletions cut 6 bases from V and 4 bases from J, with 15 bases between. The sample consisted of peripheral blood. V usage is TRBV6-5 and J usage is TRBJ2-5, with D possibly matching TRBD1 (7 bases). The sequence came from a man older than 75 with active or convalescent COVID-19. CDR3 sequence (DNA): TGTGCCAGCAGGGCAGGGGGAGGATTAGAGACCCAGTACTTC. This gives the protein CASRAGGGLETQYF.